This T cell receptor (beta chain) emerged from a study of blood T cells in healthy people across ages. V gave up 0 bases and J gave up 4 bases, with 10 bases separating them. Germline lookup yields CDR1 LGHNA and CDR2 YSLEER. This CDR3 comprises 15 residues. A second roughly 6 to 12 cycle PCR used barcoded and J-beta primers. MiXCR, run by TCRdb on the 5' RACE reads, gives a single entry per CDR3 protein. This sample carries 750,000 to 1,000,000 distinct CDR3 sequences, roughly 29% of them seen once, and the ten largest clones take approximately 10%. The data were also submitted as part of a second study, on T cells of mothers and their children. Per that study: Over 8 million reads per mother and some 3 million per child were obtained.

The rearrangement links TRBV4-3 to TRBJ1-5, with unresolved D. This receptor was obtained from a woman in her thirties or forties in good health. The material sequenced was blood. CDR3 bases: TGCGCCAGCAGCCAAGATCGTCTAGGAAATCAGCCCCAGCATTTT. Amino acids: CASSQDRLGNQPQHF.